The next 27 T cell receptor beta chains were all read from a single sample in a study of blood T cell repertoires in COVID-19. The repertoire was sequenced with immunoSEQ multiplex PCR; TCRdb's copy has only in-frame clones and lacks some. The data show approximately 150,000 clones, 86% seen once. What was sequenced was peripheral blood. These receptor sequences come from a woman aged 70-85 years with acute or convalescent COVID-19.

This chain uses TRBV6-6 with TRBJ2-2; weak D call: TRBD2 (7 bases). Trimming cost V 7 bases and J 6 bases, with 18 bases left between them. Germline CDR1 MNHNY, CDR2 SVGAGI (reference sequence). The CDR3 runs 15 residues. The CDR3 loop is CASNRGRGEAGELFF. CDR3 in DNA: TGTGCCAGCAATCGAGGGAGGGGGGAGGCCGGGGAGCTGTTTTTT.

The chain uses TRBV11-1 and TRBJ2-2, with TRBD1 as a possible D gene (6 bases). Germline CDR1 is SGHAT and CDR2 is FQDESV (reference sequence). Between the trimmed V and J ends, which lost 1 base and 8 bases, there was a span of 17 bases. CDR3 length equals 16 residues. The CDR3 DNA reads TGTGCCAGCAGCTTAGGCCAGGGGAGCATGTCTGGGGAGCTGTTTTTT. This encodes CASSLGQGSMSGELFF.

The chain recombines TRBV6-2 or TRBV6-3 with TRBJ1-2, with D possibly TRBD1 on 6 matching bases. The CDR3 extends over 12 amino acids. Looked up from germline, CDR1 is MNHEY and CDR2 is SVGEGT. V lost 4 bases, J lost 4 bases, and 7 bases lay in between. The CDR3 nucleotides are TGTGCCAGCAGTTGGACAGCCTATGGCTACACCTTC. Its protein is CASSWTAYGYTF.

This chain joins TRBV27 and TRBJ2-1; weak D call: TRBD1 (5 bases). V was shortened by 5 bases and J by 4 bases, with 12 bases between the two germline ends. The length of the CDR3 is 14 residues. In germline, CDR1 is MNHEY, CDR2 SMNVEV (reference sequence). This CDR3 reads CASSLRTPYNEQFF. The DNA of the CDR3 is TGTGCCAGCAGTCTAAGGACACCATACAATGAGCAGTTCTTC.

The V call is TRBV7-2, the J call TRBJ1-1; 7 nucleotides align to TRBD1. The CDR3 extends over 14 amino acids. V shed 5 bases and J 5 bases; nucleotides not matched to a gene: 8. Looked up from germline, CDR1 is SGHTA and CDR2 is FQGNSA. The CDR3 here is CASSRGQAETEAFF. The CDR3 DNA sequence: TGTGCCAGCAGCCGCGGACAGGCGGAAACTGAAGCTTTCTTT.

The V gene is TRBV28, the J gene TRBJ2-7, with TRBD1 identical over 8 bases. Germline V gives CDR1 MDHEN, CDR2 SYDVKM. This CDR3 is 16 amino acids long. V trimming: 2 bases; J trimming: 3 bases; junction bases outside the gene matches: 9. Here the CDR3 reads CASSLGQGYIHYEQYF. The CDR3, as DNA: TGTGCCAGCAGTTTAGGACAGGGATACATACACTACGAGCAGTACTTC.

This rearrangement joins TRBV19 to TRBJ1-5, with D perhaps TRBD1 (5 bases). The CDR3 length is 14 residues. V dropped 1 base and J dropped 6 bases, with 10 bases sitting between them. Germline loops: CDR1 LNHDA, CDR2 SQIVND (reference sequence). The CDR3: CASSIGREAQPQHF. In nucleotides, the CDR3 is TGTGCCAGTAGTATAGGCAGGGAGGCTCAGCCCCAGCATTTT.

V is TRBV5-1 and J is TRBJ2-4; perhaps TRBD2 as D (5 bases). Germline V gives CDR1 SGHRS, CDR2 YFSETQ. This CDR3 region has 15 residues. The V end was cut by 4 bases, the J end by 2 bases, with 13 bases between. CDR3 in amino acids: CASSAGGWTKNIQYF. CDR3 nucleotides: TGCGCCAGCAGCGCAGGCGGGTGGACCAAAAACATTCAGTACTTC.

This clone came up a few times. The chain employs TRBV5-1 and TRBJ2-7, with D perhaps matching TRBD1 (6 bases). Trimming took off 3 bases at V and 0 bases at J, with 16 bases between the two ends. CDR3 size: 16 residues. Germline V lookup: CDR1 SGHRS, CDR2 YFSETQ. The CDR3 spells CASSSRGGMGSYEQYF. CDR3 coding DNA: TGCGCCAGCAGCTCGAGAGGGGGAATGGGCTCCTACGAGCAGTACTTC.

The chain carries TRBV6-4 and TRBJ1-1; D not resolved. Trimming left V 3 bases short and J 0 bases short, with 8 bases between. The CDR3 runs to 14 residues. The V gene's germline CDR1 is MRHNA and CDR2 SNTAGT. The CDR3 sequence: CASSENYMNTEAFF. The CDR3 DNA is TGTGCCAGCAGTGAAAACTACATGAACACTGAAGCTTTCTTT.

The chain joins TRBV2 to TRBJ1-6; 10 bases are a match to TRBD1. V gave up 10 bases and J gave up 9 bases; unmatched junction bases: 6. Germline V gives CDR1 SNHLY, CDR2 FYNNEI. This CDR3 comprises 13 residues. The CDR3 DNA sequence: TGTGCCATTGACGGGACAGGGGTTTCACCCCTCCACTTT. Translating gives CAIDGTGVSPLHF.

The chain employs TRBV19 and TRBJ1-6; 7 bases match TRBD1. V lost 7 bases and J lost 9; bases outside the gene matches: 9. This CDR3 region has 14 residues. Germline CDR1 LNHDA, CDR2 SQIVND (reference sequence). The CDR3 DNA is TGTGCCAGTAATAGGTACAGGGGTGGTTCACCCCTCCACTTT. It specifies CASNRYRGGSPLHF.

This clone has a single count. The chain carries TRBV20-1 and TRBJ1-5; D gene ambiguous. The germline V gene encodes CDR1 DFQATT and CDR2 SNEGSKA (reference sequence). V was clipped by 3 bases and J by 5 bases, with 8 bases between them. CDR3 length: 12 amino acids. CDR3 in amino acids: CSASSMDQPQHF. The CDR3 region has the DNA TGCAGTGCTAGTAGCATGGATCAGCCCCAGCATTTT.

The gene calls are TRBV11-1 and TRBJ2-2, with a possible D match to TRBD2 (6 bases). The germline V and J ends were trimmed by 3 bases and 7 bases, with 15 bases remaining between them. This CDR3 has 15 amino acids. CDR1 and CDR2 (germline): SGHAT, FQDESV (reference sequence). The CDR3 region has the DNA TGTGCCAGCAGCTTCAGTCGGGAGAATGTCGGGGAGCTGTTTTTT. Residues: CASSFSRENVGELFF.

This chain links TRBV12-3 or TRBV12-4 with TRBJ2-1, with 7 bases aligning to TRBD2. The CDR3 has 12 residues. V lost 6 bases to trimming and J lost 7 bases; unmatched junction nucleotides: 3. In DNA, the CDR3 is TGTGCCAGCAGGTTTAGCGGGAATGAGCAGTTCTTC. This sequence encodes CASRFSGNEQFF.

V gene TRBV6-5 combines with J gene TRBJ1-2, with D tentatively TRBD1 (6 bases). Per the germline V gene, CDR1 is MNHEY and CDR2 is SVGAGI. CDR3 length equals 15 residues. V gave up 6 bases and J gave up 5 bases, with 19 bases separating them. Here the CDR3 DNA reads TGTGCCAGCAGCCGAGTGGGGGGGCTACGTTATGGCTACACCTTC. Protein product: CASSRVGGLRYGYTF.

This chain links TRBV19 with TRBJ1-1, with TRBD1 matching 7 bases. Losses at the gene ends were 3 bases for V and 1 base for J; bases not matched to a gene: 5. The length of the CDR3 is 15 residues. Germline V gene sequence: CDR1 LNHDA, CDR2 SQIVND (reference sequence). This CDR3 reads CASSIEGARNTEAFF. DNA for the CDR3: TGTGCCAGTAGTATCGAGGGGGCGAGGAACACTGAAGCTTTCTTT.

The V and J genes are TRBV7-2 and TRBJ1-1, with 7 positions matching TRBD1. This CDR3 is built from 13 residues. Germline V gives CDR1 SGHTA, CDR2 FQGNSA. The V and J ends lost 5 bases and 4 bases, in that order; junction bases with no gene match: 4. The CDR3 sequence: CASSTRQGTEAFF. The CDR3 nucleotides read TGTGCCAGCAGCACTCGACAGGGCACTGAAGCTTTCTTT.

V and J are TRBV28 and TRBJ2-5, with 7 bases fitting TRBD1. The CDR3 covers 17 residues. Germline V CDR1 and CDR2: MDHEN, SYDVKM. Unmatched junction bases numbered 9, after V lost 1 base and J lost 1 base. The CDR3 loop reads CASSLLAGGTIQETQYF. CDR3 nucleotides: TGTGCCAGCAGTTTATTGGCAGGGGGTACCATCCAAGAGACCCAGTACTTC.

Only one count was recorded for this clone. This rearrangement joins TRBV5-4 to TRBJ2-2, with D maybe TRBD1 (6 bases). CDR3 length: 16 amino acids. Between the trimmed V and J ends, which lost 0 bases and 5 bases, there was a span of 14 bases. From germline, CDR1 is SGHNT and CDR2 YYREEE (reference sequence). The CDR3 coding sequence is TGTGCCAGCAGCTTGGTGGGACAATGGGTGACCGGGGAGCTGTTTTTT. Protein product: CASSLVGQWVTGELFF. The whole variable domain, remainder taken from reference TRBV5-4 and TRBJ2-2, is ETGVTQSPTHLIKTRGQQVTLRCSSQSGHNTVSWYQQALGQGPQFIFQYYREEENGRGNFPPRFSGLQFPNYSSELNVNALELDDSALYLCASSLVGQWVTGELFFGEGSRLTVL.

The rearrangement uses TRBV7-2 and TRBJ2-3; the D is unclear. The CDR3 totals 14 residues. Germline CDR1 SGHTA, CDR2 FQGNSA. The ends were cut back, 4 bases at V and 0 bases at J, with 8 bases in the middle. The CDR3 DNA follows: TGTGCCAGCAGCTCGGTGCCGAGCACAGATACGCAGTATTTT. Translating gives CASSSVPSTDTQYF.

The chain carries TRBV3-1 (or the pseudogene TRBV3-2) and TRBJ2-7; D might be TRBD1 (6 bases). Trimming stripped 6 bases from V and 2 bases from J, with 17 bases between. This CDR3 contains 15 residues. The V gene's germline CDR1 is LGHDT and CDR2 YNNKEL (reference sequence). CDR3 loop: CASRKRRGNAYEQYF. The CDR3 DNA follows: TGTGCCAGCAGGAAACGCAGGGGTAACGCCTACGAGCAGTACTTC.

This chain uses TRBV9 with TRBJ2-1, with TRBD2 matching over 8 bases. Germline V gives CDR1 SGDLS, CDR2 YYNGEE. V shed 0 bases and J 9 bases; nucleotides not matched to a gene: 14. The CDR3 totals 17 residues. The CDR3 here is CASSVGGTSIQASEQFF. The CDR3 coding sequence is TGTGCCAGCAGCGTAGGGGGGACTAGTATACAAGCAAGTGAGCAGTTCTTC.

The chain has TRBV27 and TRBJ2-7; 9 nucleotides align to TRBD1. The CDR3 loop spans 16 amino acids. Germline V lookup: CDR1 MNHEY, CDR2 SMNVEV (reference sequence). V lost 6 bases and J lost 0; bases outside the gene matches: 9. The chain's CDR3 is CASRQIQGAGSYEQYF. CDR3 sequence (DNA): TGTGCCAGCAGACAAATACAGGGGGCTGGCTCCTACGAGCAGTACTTC.

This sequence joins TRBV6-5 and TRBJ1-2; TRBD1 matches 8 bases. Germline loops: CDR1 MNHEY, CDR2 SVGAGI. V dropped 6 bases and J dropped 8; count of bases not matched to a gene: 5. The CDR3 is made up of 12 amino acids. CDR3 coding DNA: TGTGCCAGCAGACGGACAGGGAAAGGCTACACCTTC. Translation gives CASRRTGKGYTF.

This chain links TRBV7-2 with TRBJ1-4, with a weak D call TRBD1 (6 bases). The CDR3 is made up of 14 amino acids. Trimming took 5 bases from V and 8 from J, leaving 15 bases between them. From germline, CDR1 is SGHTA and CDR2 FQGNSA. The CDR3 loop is CASSQDRLGEKLFF. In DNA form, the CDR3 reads TGTGCCAGCAGCCAAGACAGGTTAGGGGAAAAACTGTTTTTT.

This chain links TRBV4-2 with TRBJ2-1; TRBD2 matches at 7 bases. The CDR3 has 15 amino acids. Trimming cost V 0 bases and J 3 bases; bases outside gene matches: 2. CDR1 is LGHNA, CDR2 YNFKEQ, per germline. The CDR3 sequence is CASSQEAGLYNEQFF. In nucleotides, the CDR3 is TGTGCCAGCAGCCAAGAAGCGGGGCTCTACAATGAGCAGTTCTTC.